The sequence of this T cell receptor (beta chain) was determined in a study of T cell repertoires in cytomegalovirus infection. This clonotype was seen more than once but under ten times. Antigen specificity is unknown. TCRdb itself ran the reads through MiXCR, one entry per CDR3 protein. The sample lists 350,000 to 400,000 distinct CDR3 sequences; about 32% were seen once. The CDR3 contains 18 residues. Trimming took off 0 bases at V and 2 bases at J, with 17 bases between the two ends. From germline, CDR1 is MNHEY and CDR2 SVGEGT. The chain has TRBV6-2 or TRBV6-3 and TRBJ2-4, with D perhaps matching TRBD2 (6 bases). This clonotype originated in a human donor in good health (CMV status not recorded). Some clones in this sample may be carry-over from other donors' samples. The source was cultured PBMCs, collected from culture after CMV antigen stimulation. The CDR3 reads CASSYSKDGEVSKNIQYF. The CDR3 nucleotides are TGTGCCAGCAGTTACTCGAAGGATGGGGAGGTGTCCAAAAACATTCAGTACTTC.